The 12 T cell receptor beta chains below were found in one sample sequenced in a study of healthy donors' naive CD4 and CD8 T cells. A linear amplification protocol produced the TCR libraries from 500 ng of total RNA. TCRdb independently ran MiXCR on the reads; one entry per CDR3 protein. Here the sample spans approximately 180,000 distinct CDR3 sequences, about 74% being singletons. Specimen: naive CD4+ and CD8+ T cells sorted from blood, pooled from several donors. The source is a pool of human donors in good health; the sample pools cells from several healthy donors.

This clonotype was observed a few times. This sequence joins TRBV29-1 and TRBJ1-2; D may be TRBD1 (6 bases). This CDR3 is 11 amino acids long. V was shortened by 7 bases and J by 7 bases, with 13 bases between the two germline ends. The germline V gene has CDR1 SQVTM and CDR2 ANQGSEA. In DNA, the CDR3 is TGCAGCGCAGACTCGGGGGCTGGCTACACCTTC. Translated, it gives CSADSGAGYTF. The full variable domain, rest sourced from reference TRBV29-1 and TRBJ1-2, is SAVISQKPSRDICQRGTSLTIQCQVDSQVTMMFWYRQQPGQSLTLIATANQGSEATYESGFVIDKFPISRPNLTFSTLTVSNMSPEDSSIYLCSADSGAGYTFGSGTRLTVV.

The CDR3 sequence: CASSSGQGIPGGYTF. CDR3 bases: TGTGCCAGCAGTTCGGGACAGGGGATTCCCGGGGGCTACACCTTC. V usage is TRBV27 and J usage is TRBJ1-2; 10 bases fit TRBD1. The V segment lost 4 bases and the J segment 8 bases; nucleotides outside the gene matches: 10. Germline loops: CDR1 MNHEY, CDR2 SMNVEV (reference sequence). This CDR3 has 15 residues.

This clonotype was seen a few times. This chain uses TRBV15 with TRBJ2-1; either TRBD1 or TRBD2 may fit D (6 bases each). Germline lookup yields CDR1 LNHNV and CDR2 YYDKDF (reference sequence). The CDR3 is 15 amino acids. V shed 1 base and J shed 9 bases, with 16 bases lying between them. The CDR3 coding sequence is TGTGCCACCAGCAGAGGGATTACAGGGCGGGGTGAGCAGTTCTTC. Protein sequence: CATSRGITGRGEQFF.

The rearrangement joins TRBV5-5 to TRBJ2-7; D uncertain. This CDR3 contains 14 residues. V lost 1 base, J lost 4 bases, and 12 bases lay in between. Per germline, CDR1 SGHKS and CDR2 YYEKEE (reference sequence). The CDR3 nucleotides are TGTGCCAGCAGCTTGTTCGCCAGTCGGTACGAGCAGTACTTC. Translated: CASSLFASRYEQYF. Complete variable domain (other parts from reference TRBV5-5 and TRBJ2-7): DAGVTQSPTHLIKTRGQQVTLRCSPISGHKSVSWYQQVLGQGPQFIFQYYEKEERGRGNFPDRFSARQFPNYSSELNVNALLLGDSALYLCASSLFASRYEQYFGPGTRLTVT.

The V gene is TRBV5-1, the J gene TRBJ2-5, with 8 bases identical to TRBD2. V lost 1 base to trimming and J lost 1 base; unmatched junction nucleotides: 6. The CDR3 loop spans 16 amino acids. Germline V CDR1 and CDR2: SGHRS, YFSETQ. CDR3 protein: CASSLPAGASQETQYF. CDR3 coding DNA: TGCGCCAGCAGCTTGCCAGCGGGGGCTTCCCAAGAGACCCAGTACTTC.

The V and J genes are TRBV6-1 and TRBJ2-3; a weak D match, TRBD2 (6 bases). In germline, CDR1 is MNHNS, CDR2 SASEGT. Between the trimmed V and J ends, which lost 11 bases and 0 bases, there was a span of 15 bases. CDR3 size: 14 residues. The CDR3 is CAAGGTYSTDTQYF. The CDR3 nucleotides are TGTGCCGCCGGCGGGACCTATAGCACAGATACGCAGTATTTT.

The gene calls are TRBV6-5 and TRBJ2-1; D call uncertain. The germline V gene has CDR1 MNHEY and CDR2 SVGAGI. The CDR3 has 14 amino acids. V lost 2 bases to trimming and J lost 0 bases, with 5 bases between them. The CDR3 coding sequence is TGTGCCAGCAGTTACAAGTCCTCCTACAATGAGCAGTTCTTC. Translating gives CASSYKSSYNEQFF.

The V call is TRBV7-8, the J call TRBJ2-7; perhaps TRBD2 as D (5 bases). The V gene lost 4 bases and the J gene lost 2 bases, with 15 bases spanning the gap. CDR1 SGHVS and CDR2 FQNEAQ come from the germline V gene. The CDR3 spans 15 residues. This CDR3 is CASSSRREGPYEQYF. The CDR3 bases are TGTGCCAGCAGCTCCCGCCGCGAGGGCCCCTACGAGCAGTACTTC.

V and J are TRBV5-6 and TRBJ2-7, with TRBD1 identical over 7 bases. Germline V gene sequence: CDR1 SGHDT, CDR2 YYEEEE. The CDR3 runs 14 residues. V shed 0 bases, J shed 4 bases, and the junction held 4 bases outside the gene matches. CDR3 residues: CASSLGQGQYEQYF. The CDR3 coding sequence is TGTGCCAGCAGCTTGGGACAGGGACAATACGAGCAGTACTTC.

This clonotype was observed a single time. This CDR3 reads CASSPPLFTEAFF. The CDR3 nucleotides read TGTGCCAGCAGCCCACCACTATTCACTGAAGCTTTCTTT. The chain employs TRBV12-3 or TRBV12-4 and TRBJ1-1; D gene unclear. This CDR3 is 13 amino acids long. V gave up 6 bases and J gave up 4 bases, with 12 bases separating them.

V gene TRBV29-1 combines with J gene TRBJ2-2, with D maybe TRBD2 (5 bases). Germline V gives CDR1 SQVTM, CDR2 ANQGSEA. The V end lost 4 bases, the J end lost 3 bases, and 9 bases lay between the germline ends. The CDR3 totals 13 residues. CDR3 sequence reads: CSVVMGDTGELFF. The CDR3 nucleotides read TGCAGCGTTGTGATGGGAGACACCGGGGAGCTGTTTTTT.

The chain employs TRBV11-1 and TRBJ2-1, with 8 positions matching TRBD2. J gave up 9 bases and V 1 base, and 8 bases lay outside the gene matches. CDR3 size: 15 residues. The germline V gene encodes CDR1 SGHAT and CDR2 FQDESV (reference sequence). In nucleotides, the CDR3 is TGTGCCAGCAGCTTAGTAGCGGGACGACGGGTTGAGCAGTTCTTC. This encodes CASSLVAGRRVEQFF. Full variable domain (rest looked up from reference TRBV11-1 and TRBJ2-1): EAEVAQSPRYKITEKSQAVAFWCDPISGHATLYWYRQILGQGPELLVQFQDESVVDDSQLPKDRFSAERLKGVDSTLKIQPAELGDSAMYLCASSLVAGRRVEQFFGPGTRLTVL.